The present T cell receptor beta chain was sequenced within a study of T-cell memory formation after mild COVID-19 (dated by TCRdb to about 2021). The study in broad terms: TCR sequence clusters from the two donors were found to be largely donor specific. Longitudinal TCRalpha and TCRbeta repertoire sequencing tracked T-cell clones expanding and contracting after mild COVID-19 in two donors. The cohort comprised two young, previously healthy adult volunteers, one female and one male. The paper as a whole reports these results and caveats: From day 15 to 85, contracting clones showed balanced CD4/CD8 phenotypes, whereas a second wave of clones that expanded from day 15 to 37 leaned towards CD4+. The second-wave clones that peaked on day 37 were not confirmed to be SARS-CoV-2 specific. Some responding clones were found in pre-infection memory, which suggests that pre-existing cross-reactive memory T cells took part in the SARS-CoV-2 response. Only two mild cases were covered by the study, and larger cohorts that include severe cases with pre-infection samples were considered necessary. Contracting CD4+ clones appeared mostly in the CM and EM memory subsets, whereas CD8+ clones were enriched in EMRA.

This clonotype was observed a few times. This clone's antigen is unknown. No much larger clonotype is one base removed from it; base qualities were not supplied. Ficoll-Paque density gradient centrifugation was used to isolate PBMCs. The data were produced on an Illumina NovaSeq 6000. TCRalpha and TCRbeta cDNA libraries were constructed by 5'RACE with constant-segment primers, with sample barcodes and unique molecular identifiers being introduced. Trizol reagent was used to extract RNA from every sample. Library amplification was performed in two PCR steps, and a second sample barcode and Illumina TruSeq adapters were introduced in the second step. Sequencing of libraries was performed on an Illumina NovaSeq with 2 x 150 bp paired-end reads. The study's processing was this. Demultiplexing of reads and collapsing into UMI-guided consensus sequences were performed with migec v1.2.7. Using mixcr v2.1.11, the UMI consensuses were aligned to TRA and TRB V and J templates and assembled into clonotypes. A clonotype was counted as expanded or contracted only if both edgeR and NoisET called the change significant, with noise models trained on biological replicates. For edgeR calls, the cutoffs were a false discovery rate-adjusted p below 0.01 and a log2 fold-change threshold of 1. PCA with hierarchical clustering of max-normalized trajectories of the 1000 most abundant clonotypes was used as exploratory dynamics analysis. The CD4 or CD8 phenotype of responding clones was assigned using the separately sequenced CD4+ and CD8+ repertoires. In TCRdb, the public reads were trimmed at Q25 with fastp and aligned with MiXCR, with productive beta chains retained. Rows merge per CDR3 protein into single entries with the most common DNA and genes. TCRdb's processing, not the authors' own work, is the source of the V and J calls. The sample contains hundreds of thousands of distinct CDR3 sequences, 15% to 20% of them found a single time. The top ten constitute roughly 20% of the sample.

The junction carries 22 bases between V and J, which are trimmed by 8 bases and 2 bases respectively. Including the terminal cysteine and phenylalanine, the CDR3 comprises 17 residues. Left in the record is the CDR3 DNA by itself, 51 bases read in frame from the first base. What was sequenced was PBMCs or a T cell subset sorted from them (not recorded which). The V gene is TRBV12-3 or TRBV12-4 and the J gene is TRBJ2-1, and the D gene may be TRBD1, 5 bases matching. The source of this sequence is a man between 18 and 29 years old who had mild COVID-19 (a few samples of this study predate the infection). The sample titles of this study are shuffled in the database, so cell type and time point are left out; the donor was told from shared clones. The nucleotide sequence reads as follows: TGTGCCAGCGCGAGGACCCCTGGACAACCTACCTACAATGAGCAGTTCTTC. Its translation is CASARTPGQPTYNEQFF.